A selection of T cell receptor beta chains follows, all from one sample in a study of hypomethylating agent response in myelodysplastic syndrome. Here immunoSEQ multiplex PCR was the method, and the copy in TCRdb shows in-frame clones only, minus some. The sample has 2,500 to 3,500 clones, 79% seen once. The material sequenced was bone marrow, taken before or after starting hypomethylating agent treatment for myelodysplastic syndrome (not recorded which). All receptors come from a human donor with myelodysplastic syndrome. The CDR3 runs from the conserved cysteine through the conserved F or W. The D gene is left open where the match is weak. The size of a clone is reported for some rows only, either as once, few or many, or as a class for expanded clones.

V gene	J gene	clone size	D gene	CDR3 protein	CDR3 DNA
TRBV11-3	TRBJ2-7	.	.	CASSFRQASGYEQYF	TGTGCCAGCAGCTTCCGACAGGCGTCGGGGTACGAGCAGTACTTC
TRBV6-5	TRBJ1-3	.	.	CASSSSSQRNTIYF	TGTGCCAGCAGTTCGTCGTCACAGCGAAACACCATATATTTT
TRBV7-9	TRBJ1-2	.	.	CASSSGDNYGYTF	TGTGCCAGCAGCTCCGGAGATAACTATGGCTACACCTTC
TRBV6-1	TRBJ2-1	.	.	CASNPGTSSYNEQFF	TGTGCCAGCAACCCCGGGACCAGCTCCTACAATGAGCAGTTCTTC
TRBV6-5	TRBJ2-5	.	.	CASSPSLGHQETQYF	TGTGCCAGCAGCCCTTCCCTCGGTCACCAAGAGACCCAGTACTTC
TRBV18	TRBJ2-7	.	.	CASSPAAHEQYF	TGTGCCAGCTCACCCGCTGCCCACGAGCAGTACTTC
TRBV5-6	TRBJ1-6	few	.	CASSLVTSPLHF	TGTGCCAGCAGCTTGGTAACTTCACCCCTCCACTTT
TRBV23-1	TRBJ1-2	.	.	CASSQRTDYGYTF	TGCGCCAGCAGTCAACGGACCGATTATGGCTACACCTTC
TRBV7-2	TRBJ2-3	.	TRBD1	CASSLGGTGDGDTQYF	TGTGCCAGCAGCTTAGGTGGGACAGGGGATGGAGATACGCAGTATTTT
TRBV7-2	TRBJ2-1	.	TRBD2	CASSPPGLAGHEQFF	TGTGCCAGCAGCCCCCCGGGACTAGCGGGGCATGAGCAGTTCTTC
TRBV7-2	TRBJ1-4	once	.	CASSLGGRANEKLFF	TGTGCCAGCAGCTTAGGTGGGAGGGCTAATGAAAAACTGTTTTTT
TRBV7-8	TRBJ2-5	.	.	CASSTTNAYQETQYF	TGTGCCAGCAGCACCACCAACGCGTACCAAGAGACCCAGTACTTC
TRBV5-1	TRBJ2-3	.	TRBD1	CASSFWDRGPDTQYF	TGCGCCAGCAGCTTCTGGGACAGGGGGCCAGATACGCAGTATTTT
TRBV6-6	TRBJ2-1	.	TRBD1	CASSYRQGGGHEQFF	TGTGCCAGCAGTTATCGACAGGGGGGGGGACATGAGCAGTTCTTC
TRBV5-1	TRBJ1-6	.	TRBD1	CASSQGQINSPLHF	TGCGCCAGCAGCCAGGGACAGATTAATTCACCCCTCCACTTT
TRBV10-3	TRBJ1-2	.	.	CAISDPRGDYGYTF	TGTGCCATCAGTGACCCCCGGGGGGACTATGGCTACACCTTC
TRBV15	TRBJ2-6	.	.	CATSRGSSGANVLTF	TGTGCCACCAGCAGAGGGAGCTCTGGGGCCAACGTCCTGACTTTC
TRBV2	TRBJ2-2	.	TRBD1	CASSLGQGATGELFF	TGTGCCAGCTCTCTTGGGCAGGGGGCCACCGGGGAGCTGTTTTTT
TRBV11-2	TRBJ2-3	few	.	CASSSYGGSADTQYF	TGTGCCAGCAGCTCGTATGGGGGATCGGCAGATACGCAGTATTTT
TRBV4-1	TRBJ1-1	once	TRBD1	CASSPLGGGGTVNTEAFF	TGCGCCAGCAGCCCCCTCGGAGGGGGCGGTACGGTGAACACTGAAGCTTTCTTT
TRBV4-3	TRBJ2-2	.	.	CASSQDGAGKTGELFF	TGCGCCAGCAGCCAAGATGGGGCAGGGAAGACCGGGGAGCTGTTTTTT
TRBV29-1	TRBJ2-7	.	.	CSVENERGPMHEQYF	TGCAGCGTTGAAAATGAAAGGGGACCAATGCACGAGCAGTACTTC
TRBV29-1	TRBJ2-7	.	.	CSVAGSDEQYF	TGCAGCGTTGCCGGGTCCGACGAGCAGTACTTC
TRBV2	TRBJ2-3	.	.	CASSLLTSSTDTQYF	TGTGCCAGCAGTCTCTTAACTTCTAGCACAGATACGCAGTATTTT
TRBV27	TRBJ1-3	.	.	CASSLKGSTRSSGNTIYF	TGTGCCAGCAGTTTAAAGGGGTCGACGAGGAGCTCTGGAAACACCATATATTTT
TRBV18	TRBJ1-1	.	TRBD1	CASSPAGTENTEAFF	TGTGCCAGCTCCCCGGCCGGGACAGAGAACACTGAAGCTTTCTTT
TRBV5-1	TRBJ2-7	.	.	CASSPAQPYEQYF	TGCGCCAGCAGCCCGGCTCAACCCTACGAGCAGTACTTC
TRBV27	TRBJ2-4	.	.	CASSLRRTGGTKNIQYF	TGTGCCAGCAGTTTAAGGCGGACAGGCGGGACCAAAAACATTCAGTACTTC
TRBV14	TRBJ2-2	.	.	CASSQGAGGTGELFF	TGTGCCAGTAGCCAAGGAGCAGGTGGCACCGGGGAGCTGTTTTTT
TRBV19	TRBJ1-6	.	.	CASSKGAAGNSPLHF	TGTGCCAGTAGCAAAGGGGCAGCGGGAAATTCACCCCTCCACTTT
TRBV19	TRBJ1-2	.	TRBD1	CASIPQGAKGGYTF	TGTGCCAGTATCCCGCAGGGGGCAAAGGGCGGCTACACCTTC
TRBV27	TRBJ1-2	.	TRBD1	CASSSGQGANYGYTF	TGTGCCAGCAGTTCGGGACAGGGGGCTAACTATGGCTACACCTTC
TRBV5-1	TRBJ2-3	.	TRBD2	CASSRGLAGISSTDTQYF	TGCGCCAGCAGCAGGGGACTAGCGGGGATATCTAGCACAGATACGCAGTATTTT
TRBV7-9	TRBJ2-7	.	TRBD2	CASSLAGGGASSYEQYF	TGTGCCAGCAGCTTAGCCGGCGGGGGGGCCTCCTCCTACGAGCAGTACTTC
TRBV25-1	TRBJ2-2	.	.	CASSEYQTGNTGELFF	TGTGCCAGCAGTGAATATCAGACAGGGAACACCGGGGAGCTGTTTTTT
TRBV30	TRBJ1-5	few	.	CAWGEENQPQHF	TGTGCCTGGGGCGAGGAGAATCAGCCCCAGCATTTT
TRBV6-6	TRBJ1-5	.	TRBD1	CASSKDRGLSNQPQHF	TGTGCCAGCAGCAAAGACAGGGGCCTTAGCAATCAGCCCCAGCATTTT
TRBV4-2	TRBJ1-3	.	.	CASSSRGGSSGNTIYF	TGTGCCAGCAGCTCCCGGGGGGGATCCTCTGGAAACACCATATATTTT
TRBV7-8	TRBJ1-4	.	.	CASSYSGAVATNEKLFF	TGTGCCAGCAGCTACTCCGGGGCCGTTGCAACTAATGAAAAACTGTTTTTT
TRBV5-6	TRBJ2-1	.	TRBD2	CASRPVLAGGRAYNEQFF	TGTGCCAGCAGACCGGTTCTAGCGGGGGGCCGAGCCTACAATGAGCAGTTCTTC
TRBV7-2	TRBJ2-7	.	.	CASSRSGAWRGYF	TGTGCCAGCAGCAGATCCGGGGCGTGGAGGGGGTACTTC
TRBV2	TRBJ1-2	.	.	CASSERRYGYTF	TGTGCCAGCAGTGAACGACGCTATGGCTACACCTTC
TRBV11-2	TRBJ1-5	.	TRBD1	CASSSTSGGIQPQHF	TGTGCCAGCAGTTCCACTTCAGGGGGGATTCAGCCCCAGCATTTT
TRBV6-4	TRBJ2-3	.	TRBD1	CASSDSQGTDTQYF	TGTGCCAGCAGTGACTCACAGGGGACAGATACGCAGTATTTT
TRBV21-1	TRBJ1-5	few	.	CATLRGGSNQPQHF	TGTGCCACCCTCCGAGGGGGTAGCAATCAGCCCCAGCATTTT
TRBV27	TRBJ1-3	.	TRBD1	CASSLTGANGNTIYF	TGTGCCAGCAGTTTGACAGGGGCGAATGGAAACACCATATATTTT
TRBV29-1	TRBJ2-7	.	.	CSVENERGPMHEQYF	TGCAGCGTTGAAAATGAAAGGGGACCAATGCACGAGCAGTACTTC
TRBV7-6	TRBJ2-7	few	.	CASSSNPLTGPQYF	TGTGCCAGCAGCTCAAACCCCCTCACAGGGCCGCAGTACTTC
TRBV5-1	TRBJ1-1	.	.	CASSLAGSGEAFF	TGCGCCAGCAGCTTGGCCGGGTCGGGGGAAGCTTTCTTT
TRBV9	TRBJ2-7	large	TRBD2	CASSPLVAGASYEQYF	TGTGCCAGCAGCCCCTTGGTAGCGGGGGCCTCCTACGAGCAGTACTTC
TRBV5-8	TRBJ2-3	.	.	CASSTGQGGTDTQYF	TGTGCCAGCAGCACCGGACAGGGAGGGACAGATACGCAGTATTTT
TRBV7-2	TRBJ2-7	.	.	CASSLQTASYEQYF	TGTGCCAGCAGCTTGCAGACAGCCTCCTACGAGCAGTACTTC
TRBV11-2	TRBJ2-2	.	.	CASSFSRTTGELFF	TGTGCCAGCAGCTTTTCGAGAACCACCGGGGAGCTGTTTTTT
TRBV5-6	TRBJ2-2	.	.	CASSLEYGAGNTGELFF	TGTGCCAGCAGCTTGGAATATGGGGCAGGGAACACCGGGGAGCTGTTTTTT